The sequence of this T cell receptor beta chain was determined in a study of T cells after yellow fever vaccination. The study's findings and limits: Peaking on day 5 versus 15, the secondary response was faster but weaker.

TCRdb used MiXCR to reprocess the 5' RACE reads, holding one entry per CDR3 protein. The sample includes 300,000 or so distinct CDR3 sequences, less than 9.5% of them seen just once. Concerning this clonotype: Antigen specificity is unknown.

The sequenced sample was PBMCs, obtained around 45 days after the first yellow fever vaccination. The receptor was isolated from a man between 18 and 35 years old who received the YFV17D yellow fever vaccine.

CDR3 loop: CASSLGSRRNEQFF. As DNA, the CDR3 is TGTGCCAGCAGCTTAGGATCTCGCCGCAATGAGCAGTTCTTC. The gene calls are TRBV11-2 and TRBJ2-1; D gene ambiguous. V was shortened by 1 base and J by 6 bases, with 10 bases between the two germline ends. The CDR3 is made up of 14 amino acids. Germline CDR1 is SGHAT and CDR2 is FQNNGV. Supplemented by reference TRBV11-2 and TRBJ2-1, the full variable domain reads EAGVAQSPRYKIIEKRQSVAFWCNPISGHATLYWYQQILGQGPKLLIQFQNNGVVDDSQLPKDRFSAERLKGVDSTLKIQPAKLEDSAVYLCASSLGSRRNEQFFGPGTRLTVL.